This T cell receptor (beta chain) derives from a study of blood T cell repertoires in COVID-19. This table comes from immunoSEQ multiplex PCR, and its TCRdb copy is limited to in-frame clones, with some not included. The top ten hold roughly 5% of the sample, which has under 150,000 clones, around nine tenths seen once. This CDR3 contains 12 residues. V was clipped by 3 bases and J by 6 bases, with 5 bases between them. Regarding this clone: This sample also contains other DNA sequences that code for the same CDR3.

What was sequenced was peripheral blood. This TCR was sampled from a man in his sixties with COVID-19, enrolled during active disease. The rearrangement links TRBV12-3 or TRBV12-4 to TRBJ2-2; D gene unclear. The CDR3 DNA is TGTGCCAGCAGTTTTTATCCCGGGGAGCTGTTTTTT. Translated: CASSFYPGELFF.